The rows below give T cell receptor beta chains drawn from one sample of a study of blood T cell repertoires in COVID-19. TCRdb keeps only in-frame clones here, not all; method: immunoSEQ multiplex PCR. The table records roughly 200,000 clones, nearly 90% of them present only once. Source material: PBMCs or T cells enriched from blood (not recorded which). The source of these receptors is a woman in her thirties with acute COVID-19. CDR3s leave out the opening cysteine and the closing phenylalanine or tryptophan. Not all rows give a size; the values are once, few, many and, for expanded clones, a class.

CDR3: ASSTGPGLATYNEQF; V: TRBV5-1; J: TRBJ2-1; size: NA
CDR3: ASSQDSGSGNTIY; V: TRBV4-1; J: TRBJ1-3; size: NA
CDR3: ASIGGTDTQY; V: TRBV5-5; J: TRBJ2-3; size: once
CDR3: ASSEPAGGSKEQY; V: TRBV2; J: TRBJ2-7; size: NA
CDR3: ATSRRELVPEKLF; V: TRBV15; J: TRBJ1-4; size: NA
CDR3: ASSSLDRGHTEAF; V: TRBV5-6; J: TRBJ1-1; size: NA
CDR3: ASSESRGNEKLF; V: TRBV25-1; J: TRBJ1-4; size: NA
CDR3: ASSRSLGQGANNVT; V: TRBV19; J: TRBJ1-2; size: NA
CDR3: ATSDPGQGADTQY; V: TRBV24-1; J: TRBJ2-3; size: once
CDR3: ASSEYGELF; V: TRBV2; J: TRBJ2-2; size: NA
CDR3: ASSPPAYGRLYGYT; V: TRBV18; J: TRBJ1-2; size: NA
CDR3: ASSQGDRNVKTQY; V: TRBV4-1; J: TRBJ2-5; size: once
CDR3: ATSDPRVRDEKLF; V: TRBV24-1; J: TRBJ1-4; size: NA